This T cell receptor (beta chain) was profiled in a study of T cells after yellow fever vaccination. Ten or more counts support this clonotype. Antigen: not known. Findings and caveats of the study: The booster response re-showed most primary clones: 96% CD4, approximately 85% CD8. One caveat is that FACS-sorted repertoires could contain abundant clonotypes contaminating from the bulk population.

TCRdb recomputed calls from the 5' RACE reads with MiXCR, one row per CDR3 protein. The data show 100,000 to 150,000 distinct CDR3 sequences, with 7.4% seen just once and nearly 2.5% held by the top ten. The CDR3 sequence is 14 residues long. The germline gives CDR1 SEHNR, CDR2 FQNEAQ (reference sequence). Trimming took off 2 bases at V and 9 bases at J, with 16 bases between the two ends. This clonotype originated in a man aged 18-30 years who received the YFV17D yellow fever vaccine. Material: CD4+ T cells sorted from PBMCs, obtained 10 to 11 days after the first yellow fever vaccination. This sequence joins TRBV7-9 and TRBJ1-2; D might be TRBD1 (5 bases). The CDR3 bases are TGTGCCAGCAGCTTATGGGGCTCCCCGGACAGCTACACCTTC. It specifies CASSLWGSPDSYTF.